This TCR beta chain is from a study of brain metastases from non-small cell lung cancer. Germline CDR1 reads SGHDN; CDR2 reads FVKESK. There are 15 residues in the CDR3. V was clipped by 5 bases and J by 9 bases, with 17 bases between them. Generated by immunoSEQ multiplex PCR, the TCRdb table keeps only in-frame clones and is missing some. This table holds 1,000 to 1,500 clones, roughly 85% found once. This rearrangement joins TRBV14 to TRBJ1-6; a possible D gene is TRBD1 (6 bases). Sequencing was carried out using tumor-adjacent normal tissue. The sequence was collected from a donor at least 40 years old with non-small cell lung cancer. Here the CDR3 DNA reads TGTGCCAGCAGCTTCCAGGGGAGGCCCGTTTCACCCCTCCACTTT. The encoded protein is CASSFQGRPVSPLHF.